One sample yielded the 25 T cell receptor beta chains listed below, sequenced in a study of brain T cells in children with intractable seizures. As to time point: blood from clinic visit 5 months post-surgery; TSC patient then seizure free. Generated by immunoSEQ multiplex PCR, the TCRdb table keeps only in-frame clones and is missing some. The sample records about 340,000 clones, 93% being singletons. The starting material was peripheral blood, obtained roughly 5 months after surgery. These receptors came from a boy under two years old with tuberous sclerosis and intractable seizures.

The gene calls are TRBV5-1 and TRBJ1-3; D gene ambiguous. This CDR3 is built from 15 residues. Trimming shortened V by 2 bases and J by 4 bases, and 13 bases separated the two germline ends. Germline-derived CDR1 and CDR2 are SGHRS and YFSETQ. Here the CDR3 reads CASSLSSPGGNTIYF. The DNA for the CDR3 is TGCGCCAGCAGCTTATCCAGCCCGGGGGGAAACACCATATATTTT.

The chain couples TRBV6-5 to TRBJ2-5; TRBD2 agrees at 9 bases. The CDR3 is 15 residues long. The germline gives CDR1 MNHEY, CDR2 SVGAGI. Trimming at V came to 6 bases and at J to 5 bases, leaving 10 bases not matched to a gene. The CDR3 loop reads CASRSYSGREETQYF. The CDR3 region has the DNA TGTGCCAGCAGAAGCTATAGCGGGAGAGAGGAGACCCAGTACTTC.

In this sample, this clone turned up once. The chain uses TRBV6-5 and TRBJ2-3; 8 bases agree with TRBD1. Germline lookup yields CDR1 MNHEY and CDR2 SVGAGI. CDR3 length: 15 amino acids. Germline trimming cut 5 bases from V and 0 bases from J; bases unmatched to any gene: 4. CDR3 DNA: TGTGCCAGCAGTCCGGGACAGGTTAGCACAGATACGCAGTATTTT. Translated, it gives CASSPGQVSTDTQYF.

V is TRBV2 and J is TRBJ1-1; D is perhaps TRBD1 (5 bases). This CDR3 spans 14 amino acids. Per germline, CDR1 SNHLY and CDR2 FYNNEI. Trimming stripped 6 bases from V and 3 bases from J, with 14 bases between. CDR3 loop: CASRMTAYDTEAFF. DNA for the CDR3: TGTGCCAGCAGAATGACAGCCTACGACACTGAAGCTTTCTTT.

The chain combines TRBV2 with TRBJ2-3, with D possibly matching TRBD1 (6 bases). Germline CDR1 and CDR2: SNHLY and FYNNEI. V was clipped by 8 bases and J by 1 base, with 22 bases between them. The CDR3 spans 17 residues. CDR3 DNA sequence: TGTGCCAGCCATTGGACAGCTAGCCCGGGCGGCACAGATACGCAGTATTTT. Its translation: CASHWTASPGGTDTQYF. Looking up the rest from reference TRBV2 and TRBJ2-3 gives the full variable domain: EPEVTQTPSHQVTQMGQEVILRCVPISNHLYFYWYRQILGQKVEFLVSFYNNEISEKSEIFDDQFSVERPDGSNFTLKIRSTKLEDSAMYFCASHWTASPGGTDTQYFGPGTRLTVL.

The chain links TRBV7-9 to TRBJ1-3, with unresolved D. CDR1 SEHNR and CDR2 FQNEAQ come from the germline V gene (reference sequence). The CDR3 spans 15 residues. V was shortened by 1 base and J by 0 bases, with 7 bases between the two germline ends. The CDR3 nucleotides read TGTGCCAGCAGCTTAGTACACACCTCTGGAAACACCATATATTTT. Translation: CASSLVHTSGNTIYF.

In this sample, this clone turned up once. The gene calls are TRBV20-1 and TRBJ2-7; D remains ambiguous. The germline V and J ends were trimmed by 4 bases and 9 bases, with 13 bases remaining between them. Germline loops: CDR1 DFQATT, CDR2 SNEGSKA (reference sequence). The CDR3 consists of 11 residues. CDR3 nucleotides: TGCAGTGCTACCCGCGGCTGGGGGCAGTACTTC. Its translation: CSATRGWGQYF.

V is TRBV24-1 and J is TRBJ2-5; D unclear. The CDR3 sequence is 16 residues long. V was pared by 4 bases and J by 5 bases, with 19 bases between. The germline CDR1 and CDR2 sequences are KGHDR and SFDVKD. CDR3 bases: TGTGCCACCAGTGACATTGGGCCCACCGGAAGGGAGACCCAGTACTTC. It specifies CATSDIGPTGRETQYF.

The chain uses TRBV20-1 and TRBJ2-5; D is undetermined. Per germline, CDR1 DFQATT and CDR2 SNEGSKA (reference sequence). Trimming took 3 bases from V and 2 from J, leaving 10 bases between them. This CDR3 contains 13 residues. The CDR3 DNA follows: TGCAGTGCTAGTGGCAGGATACAAGAGACCCAGTACTTC. Protein product: CSASGRIQETQYF.

J is TRBJ1-1 and V is TRBV29-1, with D possibly TRBD1 on 6 matching bases. CDR3 length: 14 amino acids. Germline V lookup: CDR1 SQVTM, CDR2 ANQGSEA. Trimming left V 3 bases short and J 5 bases short, with 16 bases between. The CDR3 region is CSVEAPGARTEAFF. DNA for the CDR3: TGCAGCGTTGAGGCTCCGGGGGCGCGGACTGAAGCTTTCTTT.

V usage is TRBV19 and J usage is TRBJ1-2; 7 nucleotides line up with TRBD1. Germline CDR1 reads LNHDA; CDR2 reads SQIVND (reference sequence). Germline trimming cut 5 bases from V and 3 bases from J; bases unmatched to any gene: 21. This CDR3 contains 19 residues. CDR3 residues: CASSQLTTPGQRRHYGYTF. The CDR3 DNA reads TGTGCCAGTAGTCAACTGACTACCCCGGGACAGCGAAGACACTATGGCTACACCTTC.

This clone showed up just once. CDR3 bases: TGTGCCAGCAGCCCCTACGACAGTAGAACCTACGAGCAGTACTTC. It translates to CASSPYDSRTYEQYF. This chain uses TRBV9 with TRBJ2-7, with D perhaps TRBD1 (5 bases). Trimming removed 4 bases from V and 2 bases from J, with 16 bases in between. The CDR3 is made up of 15 amino acids. Germline CDR1 SGDLS, CDR2 YYNGEE.

The V gene is TRBV27, the J gene TRBJ2-3, with 9 bases matching TRBD2. Losses at the gene ends were 5 bases for V and 2 bases for J; bases not matched to a gene: 8. Germline loops: CDR1 MNHEY, CDR2 SMNVEV (reference sequence). CDR3 length: 16 residues. The CDR3 protein is CASSTQRGDFTDTQYF. The CDR3 nucleotides read TGTGCCAGCAGTACACAGCGGGGGGACTTCACAGATACGCAGTATTTT.

In nucleotides, the CDR3 is TGTGCCAGCAGCTTGTTGCGGACAGGGGCCTACGAGCAGTACTTC. Amino acids: CASSLLRTGAYEQYF. The chain has TRBV5-8 and TRBJ2-7; the match to TRBD1 covers 9 bases. Germline loops: CDR1 SGHTS, CDR2 YDEGEE. The length of the CDR3 is 15 residues. J was trimmed by 2 bases and V by 1 base; bases with no gene match: 4. Full variable domain (missing parts from reference TRBV5-8 and TRBJ2-7): EAGVTQSPTHLIKTRGQQATLRCSPISGHTSVYWYQQALGLGLQFLLWYDEGEERNRGNFPPRFSGRQFPNYSSELNVNALELEDSALYLCASSLLRTGAYEQYFGPGTRLTVT.

The V call is TRBV6-4, the J call TRBJ1-2; D might be TRBD1 (6 bases). CDR1 and CDR2 (germline): MRHNA, SNTAGT. The CDR3 runs 16 residues. V lost 3 bases and J 4 bases, leaving 18 bases between the germline ends. This chain's CDR3 is CASSDPARGGGYGYTF. For the CDR3, the DNA is TGTGCCAGCAGTGATCCAGCTCGGGGGGGCGGCTATGGCTACACCTTC.

The V gene is TRBV7-2, the J gene TRBJ2-7; 12 nucleotides agree with TRBD1. There are 18 residues in the CDR3. Germline V gene data show CDR1 as SGHTA and CDR2 as FQGNSA. V was clipped by 2 bases and J by 5 bases; unmatched bases: 13. CDR3 nucleotide sequence: TGTGCCAGCAGCTTAAGCCCCGGGACAGGGGGCTTAGACCACGAGCAGTACTTC. This translates into CASSLSPGTGGLDHEQYF.

The chain is built from TRBV6-5 and TRBJ2-1, with 7 nucleotides matching TRBD1. The CDR3 covers 13 residues. V was pared by 5 bases and J by 5 bases, with 3 bases of the junction left unmatched. Germline-derived CDR1 and CDR2 are MNHEY and SVGAGI. CDR3 nucleotides: TGTGCCAGCAGTATGGGACAGAACAATGAGCAGTTCTTC. Its protein is CASSMGQNNEQFF.

The chain recombines TRBV15 with TRBJ2-5, with a possible D match to TRBD2 (5 bases). With 4 bases removed from V and 5 bases from J, the gap between germline ends came to 14 bases. The germline V gene has CDR1 LNHNV and CDR2 YYDKDF (reference sequence). The CDR3 loop spans 14 amino acids. CDR3 sequence reads: CATSTRSGSETQYF. CDR3 in DNA: TGTGCCACCAGCACCCGATCGGGGTCGGAGACCCAGTACTTC.

The chain has TRBV6-6 and TRBJ1-4; D uncertain. Germline CDR1 MNHNY, CDR2 SVGAGI (reference sequence). The CDR3 contains 11 residues. The ends were cut back, 8 bases at V and 8 bases at J, with 9 bases in the middle. CDR3 protein: CASEAAEKLFF. CDR3 nucleotide sequence: TGTGCCAGCGAGGCGGCCGAAAAACTGTTTTTT.

This chain joins TRBV19 and TRBJ1-1, with a possible D match to TRBD1 (6 bases). Trimming took 8 bases from V and 11 from J, leaving 18 bases between them. The CDR3 covers 12 residues. Germline CDR1 and CDR2: LNHDA and SQIVND (reference sequence). The CDR3 sequence: CASGIQGRGAFF. In DNA, the CDR3 is TGTGCCAGTGGGATACAGGGCCGAGGGGCTTTCTTT.

This clone was observed a few times. The CDR3 is CASLRQGSSGNTIYF. The CDR3 region has the DNA TGTGCCAGCCTGCGACAGGGGAGCTCTGGAAACACCATATATTTT. V usage is TRBV6-5 and J usage is TRBJ1-3; 8 bases match TRBD1. The V segment lost 8 bases and the J segment 0 bases; nucleotides outside the gene matches: 6. CDR1 and CDR2 from the germline V gene are MNHEY and SVGAGI. This CDR3 is built from 15 residues.

V usage is TRBV4-1 and J usage is TRBJ2-5, with TRBD1 identical over 9 bases. The germline CDR1 and CDR2 sequences are MGHRA and YSYEKL. J lost 5 bases, V lost 6 bases, and 10 bases had no gene match. The CDR3 is 15 amino acids. The CDR3 is CASRPLGQGLETQYF. CDR3 sequence (DNA): TGCGCCAGCAGACCCCTGGGACAGGGACTCGAGACCCAGTACTTC.

The rearrangement uses TRBV18 and TRBJ2-1, with D maybe TRBD2 (6 bases). Germline-derived CDR1 and CDR2 are KGHSH and LQKENI. The CDR3 loop spans 13 amino acids. The V end lost 3 bases, the J end lost 6 bases, and 9 bases lay between the germline ends. CDR3 region: CASSPSGGNEQFF. The CDR3 nucleotides read TGTGCCAGCTCACCGTCCGGGGGCAATGAGCAGTTCTTC.

The sample holds a few counts of this clone. The chain joins TRBV28 to TRBJ1-1; the match to TRBD1 covers 8 bases. Germline V gene data show CDR1 as MDHEN and CDR2 as SYDVKM. V lost 3 bases, J lost 6 bases, and 9 bases stayed unmatched. The CDR3 covers 15 residues. CDR3 sequence (DNA): TGTGCCAGCAGTTTGCAGGGGGCGGGATTGGCTGAAGCTTTCTTT. Translation gives CASSLQGAGLAEAFF.

V and J are TRBV19 and TRBJ1-2; D unclear. Per the germline V gene, CDR1 is LNHDA and CDR2 is SQIVND (reference sequence). This CDR3 spans 13 amino acids. The V end was cut by 5 bases, the J end by 2 bases, with 9 bases between. CDR3 loop: CASSETRNYGYTF. The CDR3 DNA is TGTGCCAGTAGTGAAACAAGAAACTATGGCTACACCTTC.